This TCR beta chain was sequenced during a study of CD8 T cells in ankylosing spondylitis. TCRdb fed the 5' RACE reads into MiXCR, producing one record per CDR3 protein. The data contain 310,000 or so distinct CDR3 sequences, around 20% of them singletons. Ten or more counts support this clonotype. The antigen remains undetermined. Findings of the study overall: Some of the motif variants had earlier been found in reactive arthritis patients' fluid and blood. Disease-linked clones bore a CD8+ phenotype and were relatively rare in peripheral blood. Characteristic of ankylosing spondylitis blood, it appeared, was a TCR beta motif comprising several highly homologous variants.

CDR1 is MNHEY and CDR2 is SVGAGI in the germline V gene. The CDR3 totals 14 residues. V dropped 2 bases and J dropped 6 bases, with 8 bases sitting between them. The clonotype was recovered from a male donor with ankylosing spondylitis or in good health (not recorded which). J is TRBJ1-6 and V is TRBV6-5; D gene ambiguous. The sample consisted of blood, either unsorted or a sorted T cell fraction (not recorded which). This chain's CDR3 is CASSYEGLNSPLHF. The CDR3 DNA reads as TGTGCCAGCAGTTACGAGGGTCTTAATTCACCCCTCCACTTT.